This T cell receptor beta chain was identified during a study of shared T cell receptors in the human thymus. Germline CDR1 is MNHEY and CDR2 is SMNVEV (reference sequence). The V end lost 2 bases, the J end lost 0 bases, and 32 bases lay between the germline ends. CDR3 length equals 23 residues. Profiling relied on immunoSEQ multiplex PCR, and the TCRdb table lists in-frame clones only, not all of them. In the table there are about 660,000 clones, more than 75% of which are singletons. These same data were also listed under a study on human thymus T cells. In that study: Healthy Finnish infants having corrective surgery for congenital heart defects served as donors. Resections that were taken during corrective heart surgery supplied the thymus tissue. Apparent bias marked the V and J gene usage of thymic and blood repertoires. Related research described strongly overlapping thymic repertoires in unrelated people.

The receptor comes from a boy under three years old with a congenital heart defect. The J gene is TRBJ1-5, the V gene TRBV27, with D possibly TRBD1 on 5 matching bases. Input material: thymocytes. Written as DNA, the CDR3 is TGTGCCAGCAGTTTAAGGGGCTCCGGGAGACAGACTAAGCGTGAGGGTAGCAATCAGCCCCAGCATTTT. This sequence encodes CASSLRGSGRQTKREGSNQPQHF.